Listed below are T cell receptor beta chains from one sample, sequenced in a study of identical twins. TCRdb reprocessed the 5' RACE reads with MiXCR, giving one entry per CDR3 protein. The sample has roughly 720,000 distinct CDR3 sequences; roughly 20% are singletons. A further study also used this sample, focusing on T cells expressing NK-cell markers.

The sequenced material came from PBMCs. The receptors here all came from a woman in her late teens or twenties in good health. CDR3s include the opening cysteine and the closing phenylalanine or tryptophan. A D gene is named only where the DNA matches it firmly. Clone sizes are given selectively: once, few, many, or a class where the clone is expanded.

TRBV6-2/TRBV6-3	TRBJ1-5	few	TRBD1	TGTGCCAGCAGTCGCCGGGACAGGAGTCAGCCCCAGCATTTT	CASSRRDRSQPQHF
TRBV6-2/TRBV6-3	TRBJ2-7	NA	TRBD2	TGTGCCAGCAGCACGGACGTTAGCGGGACATACGAGCAGTACTTC	CASSTDVSGTYEQYF
TRBV27	TRBJ2-3	few	TRBD2	TGTGCCAGCAGTTTTACGACTAGCGGGGGGGCCGGAGATACGCAGTATTTT	CASSFTTSGGAGDTQYF
TRBV11-2	TRBJ2-7	NA	TRBD1	TGTGCCAGCAGCGATGGGACAGGGGGCTATTACGAGCAGTACTTC	CASSDGTGGYYEQYF
TRBV12-3/TRBV12-4	TRBJ1-1	few	NA	TGTGCCAGCAGTTTATTTTTCGGGGTTGGGACTGAAGCTTTCTTT	CASSLFFGVGTEAFF
TRBV20-1	TRBJ2-2	many	TRBD2	TGCAGTGCTAGAAAGGGGACTAGCGGGGGTGCCGGGGAGCTGTTTTTT	CSARKGTSGGAGELFF
TRBV5-1	TRBJ1-2	NA	TRBD1	TGCGCCAGCAGCCTCGACCTCCTCGGACAGGCTGGCTATGGCTACACCTTC	CASSLDLLGQAGYGYTF
TRBV20-1	TRBJ2-7	NA	TRBD1	TGCAGTGCTGGGACAGCTAGATCCTACGAGCAGTACTTC	CSAGTARSYEQYF
TRBV12-3/TRBV12-4	TRBJ2-1	NA	TRBD2	TGTGCCAGCAGTCCGGGGACTAGCGGGGGGGAGGAGTTCTTC	CASSPGTSGGEEFF
TRBV7-9	TRBJ2-2	NA	TRBD2	TGTGCCAGCAGCCGCAAGCGGGAGGGCCGTCCCGGGGAGCTGTTTTTT	CASSRKREGRPGELFF
TRBV3-1	TRBJ2-5	NA	NA	TGTGCCAGCAGCCAAGGCCCGAGCGAAGAGACCCAGTACTTC	CASSQGPSEETQYF
TRBV5-6	TRBJ1-5	NA	NA	TGTGCCAGCAGCTCAACCGGCGTTCCATCGGCCCAGCATTTT	CASSSTGVPSAQHF
TRBV13	TRBJ1-1	once	TRBD1	TGTGCCAGCAGCCATAGACAGGGACAAGGCGAAGCTTTCTTT	CASSHRQGQGEAFF
TRBV7-2	TRBJ1-2	few	NA	TGTGCCAGCAGCCAGACTTCCACCGGGCTCAACTATGGCTACACCTTC	CASSQTSTGLNYGYTF
TRBV20-1	TRBJ2-3	NA	NA	TGCAGTGCAATCGGAGGGGGGACAGATACGCAGTATTTT	CSAIGGGTDTQYF
TRBV20-1	TRBJ2-7	NA	TRBD2	TGCAGTGCTAGAGATCCTCGACTAGCGGGGGGGCAGGAGCAGTACTTC	CSARDPRLAGGQEQYF
TRBV29-1	TRBJ2-3	few	NA	TGCAGCGTTGAAAAGGGGGTTACAGATACGCAGTATTTT	CSVEKGVTDTQYF
TRBV27	TRBJ2-1	NA	TRBD2	TGTGCCAGCAGTTTAAATTGGCGGGGGGACTCTGAGCAGTTCTTC	CASSLNWRGDSEQFF
TRBV5-5	TRBJ2-5	NA	TRBD2	TGTGCCAGCAGCTTGGAGGGGACTAGCGGAGAGACCCAGTACTTC	CASSLEGTSGETQYF
TRBV20-1	TRBJ2-3	NA	NA	TGCAGTGCTAGAGATCGGCTGGTCGGCACAGATACGCAGTATTTT	CSARDRLVGTDTQYF
TRBV29-1	TRBJ2-1	NA	TRBD1	TGCAGCGCCGTCCACCGGGACAGGTCCTACAATGAGCAGTTCTTC	CSAVHRDRSYNEQFF
TRBV7-9	TRBJ2-3	NA	NA	TGTGCCAGCGGTCACTCAGGGGATACGCAGTATTTT	CASGHSGDTQYF
TRBV29-1	TRBJ2-3	few	NA	TGCAGCGTTGACCGGGACACCACTAGCACAGATACGCAGTATTTT	CSVDRDTTSTDTQYF
TRBV30	TRBJ2-7	NA	NA	TGTGCCTGGAGTGCACAGCACTACGAGCAGTACTTC	CAWSAQHYEQYF
TRBV20-1	TRBJ2-7	few	NA	TGCAGTGCTAGGTTATCGGGATACGAGCAGTACTTC	CSARLSGYEQYF
TRBV11-3	TRBJ2-1	NA	TRBD2	TGTGCCAGCAGCTTCCGGGGGGGGCAGGGTGAGCAGTTCTTC	CASSFRGGQGEQFF
TRBV5-1	TRBJ2-3	NA	NA	TGCGCCAGCAGCTTCTCGACCGGCCCAGATACGCAGTATTTT	CASSFSTGPDTQYF